The 27 T cell receptor beta chains listed next were all sequenced from one sample in a study of identical twins. TCRdb itself ran the 5' RACE reads through MiXCR, one entry per CDR3 protein. The sample holds hundreds of thousands of distinct CDR3 sequences, around 22% seen once. In addition, the sample was reused for a study of yellow fever vaccine responses in identical twins.

Sequencing was carried out using CD4+ T cells sorted from blood. These receptors all stem from a young woman in good health.

V gene TRBV7-6 combines with J gene TRBJ2-7; weak D call: TRBD2 (5 bases). V was clipped by 2 bases and J by 4 bases, with 9 bases between them. The germline CDR1 and CDR2 sequences are SGHVS and FNYEAQ. CDR3 length: 13 amino acids. The CDR3 sequence: CASSLIRDYEQYF. DNA of the CDR3: TGTGCCAGCAGCTTAATTCGGGATTACGAGCAGTACTTC.

The chain uses TRBV15 and TRBJ2-7; D is possibly TRBD2 (5 bases). The CDR3 is made up of 14 amino acids. Looked up from germline, CDR1 is LNHNV and CDR2 is YYDKDF (reference sequence). V was clipped by 3 bases and J by 2 bases, with 11 bases between them. The CDR3, as DNA: TGTGCCACCAGCAGCGGGCGGGCAACCTACGAGCAGTACGTC. Amino acid sequence: CATSSGRATYEQYV.

The CDR3 DNA reads as TGCGCCAGCAGCGACTATACTGGGGCCAACGTCCTGACTTTC. Its translation is CASSDYTGANVLTF. This rearrangement joins TRBV5-1 to TRBJ2-6; tentatively, D is TRBD2 (5 bases). From germline, CDR1 is SGHRS and CDR2 YFSETQ. Trimming took 4 bases from V and 2 from J, leaving 7 bases between them. The CDR3 totals 14 residues. The whole variable domain, remainder taken from reference TRBV5-1 and TRBJ2-6, is KAGVTQTPRYLIKTRGQQVTLSCSPISGHRSVSWYQQTPGQGLQFLFEYFSETQRNKGNFPGRFSGRQFSNSRSEMNVSTLELGDSALYLCASSDYTGANVLTFGAGSRLTVL.

V usage is TRBV20-1 and J usage is TRBJ2-7, with 9 bases fitting TRBD2. This CDR3 is 16 amino acids long. The germline V gene encodes CDR1 DFQATT and CDR2 SNEGSKA (reference sequence). V was clipped by 1 base and J by 7 bases; unmatched bases: 14. The CDR3 loop reads CSARGLLVAGAGEQYF. The CDR3 DNA follows: TGCAGTGCTAGAGGCCTCCTAGTAGCGGGAGCGGGTGAGCAGTACTTC.

The V gene is TRBV19, the J gene TRBJ2-1; 10 bases map to TRBD2. With 4 bases clipped from V and 6 bases from J, the junction kept 6 bases outside the gene matches. The germline V gene encodes CDR1 LNHDA and CDR2 SQIVND (reference sequence). The CDR3 has 15 amino acids. CDR3 nucleotide sequence: TGTGCCAGTAGTAGAGTTACTAGCGGGATCAATGAGCAGTTCTTC. Its translation: CASSRVTSGINEQFF.

The chain is built from TRBV6-5 and TRBJ2-3; 8 nucleotides line up with TRBD2. Germline lookup yields CDR1 MNHEY and CDR2 SVGAGI. This CDR3 is built from 16 residues. The ends lost 0 bases at V and 4 bases at J; junction bases unmatched: 6. This CDR3 is CASSYSLGGVADTQYF. The CDR3 coding sequence is TGTGCCAGCAGTTACTCGCTCGGGGGGGTGGCAGATACGCAGTATTTT.

The V and J genes are TRBV5-1 and TRBJ2-3; TRBD2 matches at 15 bases. Germline lookup yields CDR1 SGHRS and CDR2 YFSETQ. CDR3 length: 18 amino acids. The V gene end was trimmed by 4 bases and the J gene end by 2 bases; junction bases not matched to a gene: 8. DNA of the CDR3: TGCGCCAGCAGCCCAGGACTAGCGGGGGGGCGTTCCACAGATACGCAGTATTTT. Translation: CASSPGLAGGRSTDTQYF.

The genes are TRBV12-3 or TRBV12-4 and TRBJ1-2; TRBD1 might be the D (6 bases). The length of the CDR3 is 13 residues. Trimming shortened V by 6 bases and J by 4 bases, and 12 bases separated the two germline ends. The CDR3 DNA reads as TGTGCCAGCAGGCCGGGACAAAGCTATGGCTACACCTTC. It translates to CASRPGQSYGYTF.

This clonotype was seen a handful of times. The chain couples TRBV12-3 or TRBV12-4 to TRBJ1-6, with no clear D. The V gene lost 6 bases and the J gene lost 7 bases, with 10 bases spanning the gap. CDR3 size: 13 residues. The DNA of the CDR3 is TGTGCCAGCAGGGCGACGTGGAATTCACCCCTCCACTTT. Amino acid sequence: CASRATWNSPLHF.

This chain joins TRBV20-1 and TRBJ2-5; the match to TRBD2 covers 16 bases. The CDR3 totals 16 residues. Germline loops: CDR1 DFQATT, CDR2 SNEGSKA (reference sequence). With 1 base clipped from V and 5 bases from J, the junction kept 4 bases outside the gene matches. The CDR3: CSARAGLAGGSETQYF. The DNA for the CDR3 is TGCAGTGCTAGAGCGGGACTAGCGGGAGGGTCGGAGACCCAGTACTTC.

The CDR3 DNA follows: TGCAGTGCTAGTAGGCCTAGCGGGAGATTGGCCGGGGAGCTGTTTTTT. Protein sequence: CSASRPSGRLAGELFF. This chain links TRBV20-1 with TRBJ2-2; TRBD2 matches 10 bases. CDR1 is DFQATT, CDR2 SNEGSKA, per germline (reference sequence). Germline trimming cut 3 bases from V and 6 bases from J; bases unmatched to any gene: 10. This CDR3 has 16 residues.

The V call is TRBV4-2, the J call TRBJ2-5, with D tentatively TRBD2 (7 bases). The length of the CDR3 is 18 residues. In germline, CDR1 is LGHNA, CDR2 YNFKEQ. The V and J ends lost 0 bases and 5 bases respectively, with 22 bases between them. In nucleotides, the CDR3 is TGTGCCAGCAGCCAAGATCCGGGGGGCCCTCTACCCACGGAGACCCAGTACTTC. Translating it yields CASSQDPGGPLPTETQYF.

This clonotype was seen a few times. This chain links TRBV15 with TRBJ2-5; D assignment may be TRBD1 or TRBD2 (6 bases each). The germline gives CDR1 LNHNV, CDR2 YYDKDF (reference sequence). The CDR3 is 15 residues long. The V end lost 0 bases, the J end lost 1 base, and 9 bases lay between the germline ends. The CDR3, as DNA: TGTGCCACCAGCAGAGATCGGGGGCCCCAAGAGACCCAGTACTTC. Amino acid sequence: CATSRDRGPQETQYF.

CDR3 DNA: TGTGCCAGCCCCCCGCCAGCAGGGGCCTACAATGAGCAGTTCTTC. Encoded protein: CASPPPAGAYNEQFF. The chain couples TRBV7-9 to TRBJ2-1, with D tentatively TRBD1 (6 bases). Trimming left V 8 bases short and J 2 bases short, with 16 bases between. Germline V gene data show CDR1 as SEHNR and CDR2 as FQNEAQ (reference sequence). The CDR3 sequence is 15 residues long.

This clonotype was seen a few times. This chain links TRBV7-3 with TRBJ2-3; 11 positions match TRBD2. This CDR3 comprises 19 residues. Germline V gene sequence: CDR1 SGHTA, CDR2 FQGTGA. V was pared by 1 base and J by 4 bases, with 13 bases of the junction left unmatched. The DNA for the CDR3 is TGTGCCAGCAGCTTAAAGGGACTTAGCGGGAGGGCCGTCGCAGATACGCAGTATTTT. Amino acid sequence: CASSLKGLSGRAVADTQYF. Full variable domain (outside the CDR3, taken from reference TRBV7-3 and TRBJ2-3): GAGVSQTPSNKVTEKGKYVELRCDPISGHTALYWYRQSLGQGPEFLIYFQGTGAADDSGLPNDRFFAVRPEGSVSTLKIQRTERGDSAVYLCASSLKGLSGRAVADTQYFGPGTRLTVL.

In this sample, this clonotype turned up a few times. The chain joins TRBV5-5 to TRBJ2-3; unclear D gene. Trimming pared 6 bases from V and 3 bases from J, leaving 17 bases between. Looked up from germline, CDR1 is SGHKS and CDR2 is YYEKEE (reference sequence). The CDR3 is made up of 15 amino acids. Here the CDR3 reads CASMWSSVRTDTQYF. The CDR3 DNA reads as TGTGCCAGCATGTGGTCATCCGTGAGGACAGATACGCAGTATTTT.

The chain links TRBV18 to TRBJ2-1; TRBD2 agrees at 7 bases. Germline V gives CDR1 KGHSH, CDR2 LQKENI. Trimming cost V 0 bases and J 4 bases; bases outside gene matches: 3. CDR3 size: 15 residues. CDR3 nucleotides: TGTGCCAGCTCACCACCGGGACTAACATACAATGAGCAGTTCTTC. Its protein is CASSPPGLTYNEQFF. The whole variable domain, remainder taken from reference TRBV18 and TRBJ2-1, is NAGVMQNPRHLVRRRGQEARLRCSPMKGHSHVYWYRQLPEEGLKFMVYLQKENIIDESGMPKERFSAEFPKEGPSILRIQQVVRGDSAAYFCASSPPGLTYNEQFFGPGTRLTVL.

The chain uses TRBV20-1 and TRBJ1-2, with D maybe TRBD1 (6 bases). The CDR3 runs 18 residues. V was shortened by 0 bases and J by 8 bases, with 28 bases between the two germline ends. The germline CDR1 and CDR2 sequences are DFQATT and SNEGSKA (reference sequence). The DNA for the CDR3 is TGCAGTGCTAGAGATCTGGGGGTGCGGGGGGCGAGGAAGGAAGGCTACACCTTC. It codes for CSARDLGVRGARKEGYTF.

This clonotype was picked up a small number of times. The J gene is TRBJ2-2, the V gene TRBV15, with a weak D call TRBD1 (6 bases). In germline, CDR1 is LNHNV, CDR2 YYDKDF (reference sequence). Trimming shortened V by 0 bases and J by 5 bases, and 13 bases separated the two germline ends. This CDR3 is 16 amino acids long. The CDR3 sequence: CATSRDPGALTGELFF. CDR3 bases: TGTGCCACCAGCAGAGATCCAGGGGCCTTGACCGGGGAGCTGTTTTTT.

This clonotype was observed a handful of times. V usage is TRBV29-1 and J usage is TRBJ2-1; a possible D gene is TRBD1 (8 bases). Germline V gene sequence: CDR1 SQVTM, CDR2 ANQGSEA. Trimming left V 4 bases short and J 7 bases short, with 23 bases between. The CDR3 has 16 amino acids. The CDR3 protein is CSVGPWGGQAMNEQFF. The CDR3 coding sequence is TGCAGCGTTGGGCCCTGGGGGGGACAGGCCATGAATGAGCAGTTCTTC.

This sequence joins TRBV20-1 and TRBJ2-3; 13 bases are a match to TRBD2. The CDR3 runs to 15 residues. From germline, CDR1 is DFQATT and CDR2 SNEGSKA (reference sequence). J gave up 4 bases and V 5 bases, and 6 bases lay outside the gene matches. This CDR3 reads CSADGTSGDSDTQYF. Here the CDR3 DNA reads TGCAGTGCTGATGGGACTAGCGGGGACTCAGATACGCAGTATTTT.

The chain joins TRBV7-9 to TRBJ2-2; tentative D call: TRBD2 (6 bases). Trimming removed 8 bases from V and 6 bases from J, with 13 bases in between. Germline assignment: CDR1 SEHNR and CDR2 FQNEAQ (reference sequence). The CDR3 loop spans 13 amino acids. This CDR3 is CASPQEGSGELFF. CDR3 nucleotides: TGTGCCAGCCCCCAGGAGGGTTCCGGGGAGCTGTTTTTT.

The genes are TRBV28 and TRBJ2-2; 9 bases map to TRBD2. The germline CDR1 and CDR2 sequences are MDHEN and SYDVKM. V shed 5 bases, J shed 5 bases, and the junction held 6 bases outside the gene matches. The CDR3 consists of 15 residues. CDR3 DNA sequence: TGTGCCAGCAGTCCCCGCCTAGCGGGGACCGGGGAGCTGTTTTTT. Encoded protein: CASSPRLAGTGELFF.

The genes are TRBV18 and TRBJ2-7, with D unclear. The CDR3 spans 13 residues. From germline, CDR1 is KGHSH and CDR2 LQKENI. V was pared by 1 base and J by 1 base, with 5 bases between. DNA of the CDR3: TGTGCCAGCTCACCACTGACATCCTACGAGCAGTACTTC. Translation: CASSPLTSYEQYF.

The chain joins TRBV6-6 to TRBJ2-1, with D maybe TRBD1 (6 bases). Germline lookup yields CDR1 MNHNY and CDR2 SVGAGI (reference sequence). V lost 8 bases, J lost 5 bases, and 13 bases lay in between. This CDR3 is 13 amino acids long. Here the CDR3 reads CASVDSLNNEQFF. The CDR3 DNA sequence: TGTGCCAGCGTGGACAGCCTTAACAATGAGCAGTTCTTC.

The rearrangement joins TRBV20-1 to TRBJ1-2; D is uncertain. Germline values: CDR1 DFQATT, CDR2 SNEGSKA (reference sequence). Trimming took off 5 bases at V and 8 bases at J, with 12 bases between the two ends. CDR3 length equals 11 residues. As DNA, the CDR3 is TGCAGTGCTCCCACTCCAGACGGCTACACCTTC. Its translation: CSAPTPDGYTF.

This clonotype was detected only a few times. V gene TRBV7-2 combines with J gene TRBJ2-3; a possible D gene is TRBD2 (6 bases). Germline V gene lookup returns CDR1 SGHTA and CDR2 FQGNSA. V was cut by 6 bases and J by 0 bases, with 13 bases left in between. This CDR3 has 15 residues. The CDR3 nucleotides are TGTGCCAGCAGTTTACGGGAGATGAGCACAGATACGCAGTATTTT. It is translated as CASSLREMSTDTQYF.